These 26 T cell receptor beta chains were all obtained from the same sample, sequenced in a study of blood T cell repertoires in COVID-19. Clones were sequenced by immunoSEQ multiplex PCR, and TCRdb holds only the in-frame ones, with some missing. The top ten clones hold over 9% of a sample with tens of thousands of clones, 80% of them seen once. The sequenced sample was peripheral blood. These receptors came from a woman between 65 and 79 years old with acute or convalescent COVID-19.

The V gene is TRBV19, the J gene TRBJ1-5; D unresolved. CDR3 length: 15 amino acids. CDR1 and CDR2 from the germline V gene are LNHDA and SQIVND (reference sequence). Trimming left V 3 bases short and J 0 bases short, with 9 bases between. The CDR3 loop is CASSIMSPSNQPQHF. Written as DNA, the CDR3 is TGTGCCAGTAGTATCATGTCCCCTAGCAATCAGCCCCAGCATTTT.

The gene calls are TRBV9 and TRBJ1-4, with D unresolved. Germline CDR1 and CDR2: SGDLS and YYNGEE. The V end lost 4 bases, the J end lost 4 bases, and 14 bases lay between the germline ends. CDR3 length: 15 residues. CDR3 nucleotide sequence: TGTGCCAGCAGCCGGCAGGCAGCAAATAATGAAAAACTGTTTTTT. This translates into CASSRQAANNEKLFF.

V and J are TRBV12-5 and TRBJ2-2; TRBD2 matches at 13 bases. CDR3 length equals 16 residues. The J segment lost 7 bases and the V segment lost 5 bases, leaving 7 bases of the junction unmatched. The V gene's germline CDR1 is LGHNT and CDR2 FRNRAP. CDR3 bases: TGTGCTAGTGGTACAGGGACTAGCGGGAATGTCGGGGAGCTGTTTTTT. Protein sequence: CASGTGTSGNVGELFF.

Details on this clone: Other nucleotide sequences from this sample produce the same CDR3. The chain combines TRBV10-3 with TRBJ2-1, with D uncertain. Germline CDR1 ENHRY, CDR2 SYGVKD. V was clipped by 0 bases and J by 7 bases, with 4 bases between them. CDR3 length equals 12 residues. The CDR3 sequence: CAISESRNEQFF. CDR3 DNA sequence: TGTGCCATCAGTGAGTCGCGGAATGAGCAGTTCTTC.

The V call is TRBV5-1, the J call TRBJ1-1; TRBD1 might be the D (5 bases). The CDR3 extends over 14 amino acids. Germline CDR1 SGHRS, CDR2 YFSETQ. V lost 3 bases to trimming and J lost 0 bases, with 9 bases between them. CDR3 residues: CASSSRTLNTEAFF. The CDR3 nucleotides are TGCGCCAGCAGCTCTCGGACATTGAACACTGAAGCTTTCTTT.

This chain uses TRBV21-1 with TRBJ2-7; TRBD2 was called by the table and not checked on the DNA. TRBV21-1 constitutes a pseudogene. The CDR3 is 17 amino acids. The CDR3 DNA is TGTGCCAGCAGCAAAGCGCGTGCCCCACTAGAATCCTACGAGCAGTACTTC. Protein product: CASSKARAPLESYEQYF.

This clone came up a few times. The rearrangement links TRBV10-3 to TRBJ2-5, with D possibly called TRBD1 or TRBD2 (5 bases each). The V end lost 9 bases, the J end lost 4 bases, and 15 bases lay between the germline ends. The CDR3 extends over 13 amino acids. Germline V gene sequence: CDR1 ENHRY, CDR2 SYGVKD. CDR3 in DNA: TGTGCCATAAGGGAGACAGAGTTAGAGACCCAGTACTTC. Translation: CAIRETELETQYF.

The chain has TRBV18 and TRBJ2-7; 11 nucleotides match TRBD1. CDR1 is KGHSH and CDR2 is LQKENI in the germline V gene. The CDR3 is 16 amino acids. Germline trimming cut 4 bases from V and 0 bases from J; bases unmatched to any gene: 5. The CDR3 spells CASSRAGTGGSYEQYF. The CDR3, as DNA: TGTGCCAGCTCACGGGCCGGGACAGGGGGCTCCTACGAGCAGTACTTC.

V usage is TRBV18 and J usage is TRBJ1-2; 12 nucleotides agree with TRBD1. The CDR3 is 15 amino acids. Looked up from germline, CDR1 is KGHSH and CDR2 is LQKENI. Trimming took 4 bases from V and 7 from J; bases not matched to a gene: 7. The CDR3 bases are TGTGCCAGCTCACTTGCCGGGACAGGGGGCGGTGGCTACACCTTC. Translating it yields CASSLAGTGGGGYTF. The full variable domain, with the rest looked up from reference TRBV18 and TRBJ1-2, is NAGVMQNPRHLVRRRGQEARLRCSPMKGHSHVYWYRQLPEEGLKFMVYLQKENIIDESGMPKERFSAEFPKEGPSILRIQQVVRGDSAAYFCASSLAGTGGGGYTFGSGTRLTVV.

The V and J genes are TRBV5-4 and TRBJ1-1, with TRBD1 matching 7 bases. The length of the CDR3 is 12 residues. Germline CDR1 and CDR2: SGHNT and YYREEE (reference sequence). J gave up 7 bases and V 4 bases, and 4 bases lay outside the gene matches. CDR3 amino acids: CASSRRDSEAFF. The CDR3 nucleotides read TGTGCCAGCAGCAGACGGGACAGTGAAGCTTTCTTT. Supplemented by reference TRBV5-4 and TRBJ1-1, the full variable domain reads ETGVTQSPTHLIKTRGQQVTLRCSSQSGHNTVSWYQQALGQGPQFIFQYYREEENGRGNFPPRFSGLQFPNYSSELNVNALELDDSALYLCASSRRDSEAFFGQGTRLTVV.

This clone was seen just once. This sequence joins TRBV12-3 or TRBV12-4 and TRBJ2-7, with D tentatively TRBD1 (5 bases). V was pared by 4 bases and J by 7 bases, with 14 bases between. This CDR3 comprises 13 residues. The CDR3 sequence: CASSYRSPGEQYF. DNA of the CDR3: TGTGCCAGCAGTTACAGGTCCCCAGGTGAGCAGTACTTC.

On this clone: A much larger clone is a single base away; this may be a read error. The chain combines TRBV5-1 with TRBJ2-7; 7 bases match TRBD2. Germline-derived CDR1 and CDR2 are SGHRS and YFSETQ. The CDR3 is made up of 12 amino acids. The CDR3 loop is CARSGRGGRPTF. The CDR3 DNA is TGCGCCCGCAGCGGGCGGGGCGGGAGACCAACCTTC.

The DNA of the CDR3 is TGCGCCAGCAGCTTGAGGGACAATCTTGGGGCCAACGTCCTGACTTTC. This sequence encodes CASSLRDNLGANVLTF. This chain uses TRBV5-1 with TRBJ2-6, with a weak D call TRBD1 (6 bases). CDR3 length: 16 amino acids. V gave up 1 base and J gave up 3 bases, with 11 bases separating them. In germline, CDR1 is SGHRS, CDR2 YFSETQ.

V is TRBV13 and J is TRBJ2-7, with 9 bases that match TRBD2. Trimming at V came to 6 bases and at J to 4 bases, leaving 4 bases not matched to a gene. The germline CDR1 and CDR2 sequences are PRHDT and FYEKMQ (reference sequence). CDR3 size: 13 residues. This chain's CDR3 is CASRRLAEYEQYF. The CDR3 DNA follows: TGTGCCAGCAGAAGACTAGCGGAGTACGAGCAGTACTTC.

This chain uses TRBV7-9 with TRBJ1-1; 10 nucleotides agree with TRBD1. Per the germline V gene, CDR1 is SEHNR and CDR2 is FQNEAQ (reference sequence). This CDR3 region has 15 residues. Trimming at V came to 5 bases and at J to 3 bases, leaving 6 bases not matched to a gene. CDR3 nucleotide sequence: TGTGCCAGCAGCACTGGACAGGGGGAGGACACTGAAGCTTTCTTT. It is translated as CASSTGQGEDTEAFF. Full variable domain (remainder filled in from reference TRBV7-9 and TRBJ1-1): DTGVSQNPRHKITKRGQNVTFRCDPISEHNRLYWYRQTLGQGPEFLTYFQNEAQLEKSRLLSDRFSAERPKGSFSTLEIQRTEQGDSAMYLCASSTGQGEDTEAFFGQGTRLTVV.

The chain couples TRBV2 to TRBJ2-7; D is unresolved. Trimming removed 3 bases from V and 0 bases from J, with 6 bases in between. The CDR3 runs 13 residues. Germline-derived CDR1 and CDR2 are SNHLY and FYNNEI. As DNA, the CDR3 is TGTGCCAGCAGTGACAGGTTCTCCTACGAGCAGTACTTC. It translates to CASSDRFSYEQYF.

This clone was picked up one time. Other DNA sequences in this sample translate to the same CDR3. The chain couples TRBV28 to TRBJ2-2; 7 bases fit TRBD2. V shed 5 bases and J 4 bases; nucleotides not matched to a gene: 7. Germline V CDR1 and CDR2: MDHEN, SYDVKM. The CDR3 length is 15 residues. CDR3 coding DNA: TGTGCCAGCAGTCTGGGAGGGACCGGCACCGGGGAGCTGTTTTTT. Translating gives CASSLGGTGTGELFF.

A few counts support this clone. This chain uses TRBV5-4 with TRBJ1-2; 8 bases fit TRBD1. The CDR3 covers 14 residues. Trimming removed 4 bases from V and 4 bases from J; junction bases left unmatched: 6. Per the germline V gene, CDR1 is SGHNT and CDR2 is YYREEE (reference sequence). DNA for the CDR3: TGTGCCAGCAGCCCGACAGGGGAGTCCTATGGCTACACCTTC. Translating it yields CASSPTGESYGYTF.

The DNA for the CDR3 is TGTGCCAGCAGCTCTCTAGCGGTCACGGGAAATGAGCAGTTCTTC. Translating gives CASSSLAVTGNEQFF. This chain connects TRBV6-2 or TRBV6-3 to TRBJ2-1; 7 bases agree with TRBD2. V shed 6 bases and J 7 bases; nucleotides not matched to a gene: 12. In germline, CDR1 is MNHEY, CDR2 SVGEGT. The CDR3 totals 15 residues.

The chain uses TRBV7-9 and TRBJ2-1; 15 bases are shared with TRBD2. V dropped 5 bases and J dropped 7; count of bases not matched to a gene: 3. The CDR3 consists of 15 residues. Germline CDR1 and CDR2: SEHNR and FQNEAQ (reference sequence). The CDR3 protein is CASSGLAGGPNEQFF. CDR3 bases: TGTGCCAGCAGCGGACTAGCGGGAGGGCCTAATGAGCAGTTCTTC.

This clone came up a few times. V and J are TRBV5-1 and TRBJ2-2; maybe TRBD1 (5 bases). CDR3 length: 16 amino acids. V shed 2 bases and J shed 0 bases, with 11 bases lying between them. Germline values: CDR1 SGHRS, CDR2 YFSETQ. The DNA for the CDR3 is TGCGCCAGCAGCTTTATCGCAGGGCCGAACACCGGGGAGCTGTTTTTT. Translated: CASSFIAGPNTGELFF.

Here the CDR3 reads CASSSMTGQWDGYTF. CDR3 DNA: TGTGCCAGCAGCTCCATGACGGGACAGTGGGATGGCTACACCTTC. The chain combines TRBV5-5 with TRBJ1-2, with 7 bases aligning to TRBD1. The J segment lost 6 bases and the V segment lost 3 bases, leaving 11 bases of the junction unmatched. The CDR3 spans 15 residues. Germline assignment: CDR1 SGHKS and CDR2 YYEKEE (reference sequence).

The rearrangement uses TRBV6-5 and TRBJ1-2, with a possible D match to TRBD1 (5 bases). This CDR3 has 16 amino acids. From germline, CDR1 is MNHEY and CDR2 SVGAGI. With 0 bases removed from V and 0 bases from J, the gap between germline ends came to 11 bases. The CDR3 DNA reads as TGTGCCAGCAGTTACTCTCGGGGGGAGGCTAACTATGGCTACACCTTC. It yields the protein CASSYSRGEANYGYTF.

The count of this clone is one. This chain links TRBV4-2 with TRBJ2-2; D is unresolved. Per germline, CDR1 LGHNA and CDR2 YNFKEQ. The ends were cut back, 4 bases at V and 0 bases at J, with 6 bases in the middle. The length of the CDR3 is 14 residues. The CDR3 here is CASSPPSNTGELFF. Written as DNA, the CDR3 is TGTGCCAGCAGCCCCCCATCGAACACCGGGGAGCTGTTTTTT.

The CDR3 DNA sequence: TGTGCCAGCAGCAACCGGGACAAAACCTACAATGAGCAGTTCTTC. It encodes CASSNRDKTYNEQFF. The genes are TRBV21-1 and TRBJ2-1; TRBD1, as called in the table, went unchecked against the DNA. TRBV21-1 is a documented pseudogene. This CDR3 has 15 amino acids.

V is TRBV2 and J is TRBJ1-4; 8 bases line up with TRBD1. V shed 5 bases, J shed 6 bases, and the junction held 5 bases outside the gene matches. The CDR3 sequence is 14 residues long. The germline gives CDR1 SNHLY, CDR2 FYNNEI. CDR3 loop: CASSFDRGDEKLFF. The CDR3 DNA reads TGTGCCAGCAGTTTTGACAGGGGAGATGAAAAACTGTTTTTT.